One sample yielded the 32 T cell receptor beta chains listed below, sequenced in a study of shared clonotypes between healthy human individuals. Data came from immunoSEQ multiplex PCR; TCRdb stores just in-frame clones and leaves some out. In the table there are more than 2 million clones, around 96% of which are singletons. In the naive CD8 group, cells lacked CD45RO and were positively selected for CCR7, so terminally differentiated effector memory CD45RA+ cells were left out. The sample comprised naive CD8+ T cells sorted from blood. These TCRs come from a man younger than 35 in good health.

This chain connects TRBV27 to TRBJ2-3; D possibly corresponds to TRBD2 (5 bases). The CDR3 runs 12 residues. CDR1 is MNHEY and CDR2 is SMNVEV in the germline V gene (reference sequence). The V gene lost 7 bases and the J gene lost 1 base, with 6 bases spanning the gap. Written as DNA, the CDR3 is TGTGCCAGCAACGGGGGCACAGATACGCAGTATTTT. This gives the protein CASNGGTDTQYF.

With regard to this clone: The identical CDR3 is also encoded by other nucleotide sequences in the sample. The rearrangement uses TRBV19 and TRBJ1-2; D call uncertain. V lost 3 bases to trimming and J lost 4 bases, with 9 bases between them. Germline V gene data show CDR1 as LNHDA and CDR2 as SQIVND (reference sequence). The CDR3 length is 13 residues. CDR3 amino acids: CASSIGEGYGYTF. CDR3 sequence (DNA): TGTGCCAGTAGTATCGGAGAAGGCTATGGCTACACCTTC.

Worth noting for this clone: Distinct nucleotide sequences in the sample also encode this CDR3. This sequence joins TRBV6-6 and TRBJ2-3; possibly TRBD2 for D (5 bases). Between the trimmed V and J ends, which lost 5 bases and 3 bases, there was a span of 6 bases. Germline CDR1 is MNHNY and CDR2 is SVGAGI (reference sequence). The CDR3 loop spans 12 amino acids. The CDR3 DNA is TGTGCCAGCAGTAGCGGTACAGATACGCAGTATTTT. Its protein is CASSSGTDTQYF.

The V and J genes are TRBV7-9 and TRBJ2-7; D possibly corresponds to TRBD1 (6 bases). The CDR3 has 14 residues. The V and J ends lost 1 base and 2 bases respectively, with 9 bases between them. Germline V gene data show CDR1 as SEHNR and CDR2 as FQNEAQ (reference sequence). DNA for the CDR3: TGTGCCAGCAGCTTAGACCGACAGGCCTACGAGCAGTACTTC. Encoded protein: CASSLDRQAYEQYF. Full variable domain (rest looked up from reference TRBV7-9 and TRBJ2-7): DTGVSQNPRHKITKRGQNVTFRCDPISEHNRLYWYRQTLGQGPEFLTYFQNEAQLEKSRLLSDRFSAERPKGSFSTLEIQRTEQGDSAMYLCASSLDRQAYEQYFGPGTRLTVT.

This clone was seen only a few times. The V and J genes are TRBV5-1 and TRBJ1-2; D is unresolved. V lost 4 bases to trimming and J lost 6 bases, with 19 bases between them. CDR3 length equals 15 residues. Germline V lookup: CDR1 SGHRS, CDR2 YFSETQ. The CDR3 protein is CASSPPVAGIDGYTF. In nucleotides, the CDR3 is TGCGCCAGCAGCCCCCCGGTGGCTGGGATTGATGGCTACACCTTC.

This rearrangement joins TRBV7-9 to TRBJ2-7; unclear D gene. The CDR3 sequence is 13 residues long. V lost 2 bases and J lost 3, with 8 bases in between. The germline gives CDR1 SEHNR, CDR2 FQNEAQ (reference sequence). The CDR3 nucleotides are TGTGCCAGCAGCTTAAGTGCGCTCTACGAGCAGTACTTC. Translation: CASSLSALYEQYF.

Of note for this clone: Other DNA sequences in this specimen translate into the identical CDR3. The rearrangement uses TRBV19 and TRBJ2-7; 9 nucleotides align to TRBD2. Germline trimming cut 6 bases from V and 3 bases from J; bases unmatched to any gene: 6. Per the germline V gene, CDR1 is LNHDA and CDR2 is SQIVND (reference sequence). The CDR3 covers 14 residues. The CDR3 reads CASSPRAGGYEQYF. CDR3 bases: TGTGCCAGTAGCCCCAGAGCGGGGGGCTACGAGCAGTACTTC.

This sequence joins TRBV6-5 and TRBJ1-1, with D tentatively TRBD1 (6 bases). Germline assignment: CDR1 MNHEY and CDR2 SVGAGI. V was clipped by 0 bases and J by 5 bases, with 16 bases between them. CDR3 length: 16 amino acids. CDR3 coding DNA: TGTGCCAGCAGTTACTCGCCAGGGGAGGGGTTGACTGAAGCTTTCTTT. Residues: CASSYSPGEGLTEAFF.

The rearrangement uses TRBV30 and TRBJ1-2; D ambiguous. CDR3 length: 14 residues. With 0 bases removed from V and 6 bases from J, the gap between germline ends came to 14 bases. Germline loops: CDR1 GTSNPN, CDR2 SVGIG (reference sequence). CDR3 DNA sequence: TGTGCCTGGAGTGTATCGGCAGGACGCCATGGCTACACCTTC. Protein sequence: CAWSVSAGRHGYTF. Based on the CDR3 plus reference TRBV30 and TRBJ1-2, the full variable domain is SQTIHQWPATLVQPVGSPLSLECTVEGTSNPNLYWYRQAAGRGLQLLFYSVGIGQISSEVPQNLSASRPQDRQFILSSKKLLLSDSGFYLCAWSVSAGRHGYTFGSGTRLTVV.

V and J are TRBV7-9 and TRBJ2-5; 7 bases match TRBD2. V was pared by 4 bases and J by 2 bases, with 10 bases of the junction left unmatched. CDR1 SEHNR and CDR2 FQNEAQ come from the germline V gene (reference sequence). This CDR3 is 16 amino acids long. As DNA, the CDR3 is TGTGCCAGCAGCTCCTCGACCCAGGGACTACAAGAGACCCAGTACTTC. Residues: CASSSSTQGLQETQYF. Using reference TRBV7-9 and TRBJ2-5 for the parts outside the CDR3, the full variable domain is DTGVSQNPRHKITKRGQNVTFRCDPISEHNRLYWYRQTLGQGPEFLTYFQNEAQLEKSRLLSDRFSAERPKGSFSTLEIQRTEQGDSAMYLCASSSSTQGLQETQYFGPGTRLLVL.

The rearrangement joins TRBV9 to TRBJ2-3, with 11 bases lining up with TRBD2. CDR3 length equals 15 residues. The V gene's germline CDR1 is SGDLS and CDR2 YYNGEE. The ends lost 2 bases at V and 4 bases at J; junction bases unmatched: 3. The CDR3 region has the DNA TGTGCCAGCAGCGTCAAACTAGCGGGGGCAGATACGCAGTATTTT. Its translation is CASSVKLAGADTQYF.

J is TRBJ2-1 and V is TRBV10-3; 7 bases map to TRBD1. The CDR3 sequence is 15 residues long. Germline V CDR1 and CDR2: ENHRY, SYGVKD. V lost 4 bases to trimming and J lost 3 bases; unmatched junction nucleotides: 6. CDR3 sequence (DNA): TGTGCCATCAGTGTCGGGCAGGGGGACTACAATGAGCAGTTCTTC. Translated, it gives CAISVGQGDYNEQFF.

CDR3 sequence (DNA): TGCGCCAGCCATAGCAGGGTTCTTGAGTACACCTTC. This gives the protein CASHSRVLEYTF. V and J are TRBV10-1 and TRBJ1-2; possible D gene TRBD1, 5 bases. V lost 8 bases and J lost 11, with 18 bases in between. The germline CDR1 and CDR2 sequences are WNHNN and SYGVQD (reference sequence). This CDR3 is 12 amino acids long.

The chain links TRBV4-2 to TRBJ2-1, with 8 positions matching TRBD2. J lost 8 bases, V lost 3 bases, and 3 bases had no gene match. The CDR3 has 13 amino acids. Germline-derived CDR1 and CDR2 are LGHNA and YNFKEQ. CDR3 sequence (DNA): TGTGCCAGCAGCCACCCCGGGGGGGATGAGCAGTTCTTC. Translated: CASSHPGGDEQFF.

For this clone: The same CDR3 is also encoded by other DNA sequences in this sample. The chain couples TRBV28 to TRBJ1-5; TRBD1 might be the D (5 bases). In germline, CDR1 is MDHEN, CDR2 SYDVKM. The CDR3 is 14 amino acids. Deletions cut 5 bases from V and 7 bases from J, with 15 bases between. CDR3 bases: TGTGCCAGCAGTCCCACTGGGGGGGGACAGCCCCAGCATTTT. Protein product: CASSPTGGGQPQHF.

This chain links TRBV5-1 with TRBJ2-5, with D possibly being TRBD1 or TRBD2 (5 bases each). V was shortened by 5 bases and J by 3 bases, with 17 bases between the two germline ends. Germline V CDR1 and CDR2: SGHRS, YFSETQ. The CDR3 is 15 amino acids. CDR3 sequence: CASRILGTPKETQYF. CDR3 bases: TGCGCCAGCAGAATACTCGGGACCCCCAAAGAGACCCAGTACTTC.

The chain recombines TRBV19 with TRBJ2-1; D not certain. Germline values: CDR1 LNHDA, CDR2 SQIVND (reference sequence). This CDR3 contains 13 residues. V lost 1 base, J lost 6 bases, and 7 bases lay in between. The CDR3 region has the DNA TGTGCCAGTAGTATAGGGAATCCCAATGAGCAGTTCTTC. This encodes CASSIGNPNEQFF.

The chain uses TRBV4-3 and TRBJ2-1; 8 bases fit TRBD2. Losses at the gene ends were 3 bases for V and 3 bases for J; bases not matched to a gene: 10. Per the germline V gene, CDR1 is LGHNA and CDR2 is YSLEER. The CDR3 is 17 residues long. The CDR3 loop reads CASSQKAGGGHYNEQFF. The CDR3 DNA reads TGCGCCAGCAGCCAGAAGGCGGGGGGAGGGCACTACAATGAGCAGTTCTTC.

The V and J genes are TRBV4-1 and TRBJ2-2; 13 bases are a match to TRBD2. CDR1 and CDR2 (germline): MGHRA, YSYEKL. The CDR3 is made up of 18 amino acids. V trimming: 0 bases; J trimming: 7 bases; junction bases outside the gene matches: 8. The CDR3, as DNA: TGCGCCAGCAGCCAAGACCGGACTAGCGGGAGAATTGGCGGGGAGCTGTTTTTT. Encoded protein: CASSQDRTSGRIGGELFF.

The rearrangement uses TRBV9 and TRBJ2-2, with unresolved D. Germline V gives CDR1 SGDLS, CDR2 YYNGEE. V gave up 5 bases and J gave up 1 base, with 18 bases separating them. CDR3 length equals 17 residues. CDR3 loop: CASSPTTRHLNTGELFF. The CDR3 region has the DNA TGTGCCAGCAGTCCCACGACCCGTCATTTGAACACCGGGGAGCTGTTTTTT.

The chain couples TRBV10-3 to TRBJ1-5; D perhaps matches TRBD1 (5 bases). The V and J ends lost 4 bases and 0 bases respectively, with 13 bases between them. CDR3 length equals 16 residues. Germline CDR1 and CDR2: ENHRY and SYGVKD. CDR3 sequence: CAISGDRTNSNQPQHF. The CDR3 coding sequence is TGTGCCATCAGTGGGGACCGGACGAATAGCAATCAGCCCCAGCATTTT.

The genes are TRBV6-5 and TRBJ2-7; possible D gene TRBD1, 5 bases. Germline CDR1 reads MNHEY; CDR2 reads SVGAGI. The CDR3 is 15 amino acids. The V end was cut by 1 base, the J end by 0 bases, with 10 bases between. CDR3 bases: TGTGCCAGCAGTTACTTCCCGACAGCCTCCTACGAGCAGTACTTC. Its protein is CASSYFPTASYEQYF.

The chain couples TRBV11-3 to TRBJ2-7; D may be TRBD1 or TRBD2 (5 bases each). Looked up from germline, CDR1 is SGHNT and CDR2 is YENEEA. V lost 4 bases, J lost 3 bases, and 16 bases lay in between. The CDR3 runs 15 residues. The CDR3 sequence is CASSYGAADVYEQYF. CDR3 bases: TGTGCCAGCAGCTACGGGGCTGCGGACGTCTACGAGCAGTACTTC.

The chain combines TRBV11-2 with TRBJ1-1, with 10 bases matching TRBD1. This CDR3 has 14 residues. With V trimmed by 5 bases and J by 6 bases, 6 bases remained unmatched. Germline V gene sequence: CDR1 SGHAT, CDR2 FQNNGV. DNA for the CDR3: TGTGCCAGCAGCGCCGACAGGGGGCTCGCTGAAGCTTTCTTT. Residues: CASSADRGLAEAFF.

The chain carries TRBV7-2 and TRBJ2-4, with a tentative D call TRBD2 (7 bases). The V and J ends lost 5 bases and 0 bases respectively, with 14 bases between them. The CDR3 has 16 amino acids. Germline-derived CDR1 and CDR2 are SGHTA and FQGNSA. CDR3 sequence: CASSGRGALAKNIQYF. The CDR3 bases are TGTGCCAGCAGCGGACGGGGGGCTCTAGCCAAAAACATTCAGTACTTC.

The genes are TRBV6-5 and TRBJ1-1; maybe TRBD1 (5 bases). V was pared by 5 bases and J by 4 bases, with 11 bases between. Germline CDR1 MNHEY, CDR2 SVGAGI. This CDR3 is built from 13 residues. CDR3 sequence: CASSPGLVTEAFF. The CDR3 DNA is TGTGCCAGCAGTCCGGGACTGGTCACTGAAGCTTTCTTT.

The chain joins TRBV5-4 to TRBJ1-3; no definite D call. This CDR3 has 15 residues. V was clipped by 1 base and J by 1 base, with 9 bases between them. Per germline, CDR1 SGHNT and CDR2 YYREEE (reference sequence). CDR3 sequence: CASSLSRGSGNTIYF. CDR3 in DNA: TGTGCCAGCAGCTTGAGTCGGGGATCTGGAAACACCATATATTTT.

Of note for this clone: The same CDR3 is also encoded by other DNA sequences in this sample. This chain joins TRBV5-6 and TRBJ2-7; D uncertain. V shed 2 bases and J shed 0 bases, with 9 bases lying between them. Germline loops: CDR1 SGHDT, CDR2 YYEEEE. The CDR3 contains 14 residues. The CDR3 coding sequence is TGTGCCAGCAGCTTAGGAATCAGCTCCTACGAGCAGTACTTC. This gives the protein CASSLGISSYEQYF.

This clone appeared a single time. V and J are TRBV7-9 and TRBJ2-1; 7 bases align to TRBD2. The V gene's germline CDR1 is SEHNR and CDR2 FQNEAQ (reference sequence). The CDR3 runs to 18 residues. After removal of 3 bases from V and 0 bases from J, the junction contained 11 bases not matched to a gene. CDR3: CASSFLGGGSTSYNEQFF. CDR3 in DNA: TGTGCCAGCAGCTTTTTAGGCGGGGGTAGCACCTCCTACAATGAGCAGTTCTTC.

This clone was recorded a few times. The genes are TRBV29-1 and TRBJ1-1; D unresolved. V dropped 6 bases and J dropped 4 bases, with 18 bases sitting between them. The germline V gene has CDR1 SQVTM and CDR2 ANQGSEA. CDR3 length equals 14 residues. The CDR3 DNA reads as TGCAGCGTCCCCTTGAGCCTGTCCCCCACTGAAGCTTTCTTT. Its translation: CSVPLSLSPTEAFF.

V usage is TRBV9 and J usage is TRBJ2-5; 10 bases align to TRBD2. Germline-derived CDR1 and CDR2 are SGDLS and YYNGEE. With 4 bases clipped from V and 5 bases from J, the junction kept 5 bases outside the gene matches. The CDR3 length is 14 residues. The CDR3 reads CASSPSGGRETQYF. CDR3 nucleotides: TGTGCCAGCAGCCCTAGCGGGGGACGGGAGACCCAGTACTTC.

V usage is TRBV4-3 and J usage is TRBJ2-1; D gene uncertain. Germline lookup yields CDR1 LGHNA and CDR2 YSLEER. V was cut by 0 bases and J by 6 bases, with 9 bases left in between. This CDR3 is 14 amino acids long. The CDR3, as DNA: TGCGCCAGCAGCCAAGATAGCACGGGCAATGAGCAGTTCTTC. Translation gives CASSQDSTGNEQFF.